These 8 T cell receptor beta chains share one sample of origin, sequenced in a study of identifying expanded T cells in peripheral blood. Produced via immunoSEQ multiplex PCR; TCRdb's table is partial and in-frame only. In the table there are 100,000 to 150,000 clones, approximately 84% of which are singletons. Sequences were obtained from blood. The receptors originated from a person aged 18-69 years in good health.

The rearrangement links TRBV11-2 to TRBJ2-1; a weak D match, TRBD2 (6 bases). V was shortened by 5 bases and J by 8 bases, with 19 bases between the two germline ends. The length of the CDR3 is 15 residues. In germline, CDR1 is SGHAT, CDR2 FQNNGV. DNA for the CDR3: TGTGCCAGCAGCCCGTTATGGAGGGGATCTGATGAGCAGTTCTTC. Its translation: CASSPLWRGSDEQFF.

The chain is built from TRBV4-3 and TRBJ1-5; D remains unclear. The V end lost 0 bases, the J end lost 2 bases, and 11 bases lay between the germline ends. Germline V gene lookup returns CDR1 LGHNA and CDR2 YSLEER. The CDR3 sequence is 16 residues long. The CDR3 DNA follows: TGCGCCAGCAGCCAAGATTCTCGACGGGGCAATCAGCCCCAGCATTTT. Translation: CASSQDSRRGNQPQHF.

This clone was detected a few times. The chain links TRBV18 to TRBJ2-7; TRBD2 agrees at 7 bases. The ends lost 2 bases at V and 3 bases at J; junction bases unmatched: 7. Germline V gives CDR1 KGHSH, CDR2 LQKENI. This CDR3 is 15 amino acids long. CDR3 bases: TGTGCCAGCTCACCATTTGACACGGGGGGCTACGAGCAGTACTTC. This translates into CASSPFDTGGYEQYF.

V and J are TRBV20-1 and TRBJ2-7, with D unclear. Trimming pared 3 bases from V and 3 bases from J, leaving 6 bases between. Germline V CDR1 and CDR2: DFQATT, SNEGSKA (reference sequence). This CDR3 spans 11 amino acids. CDR3 bases: TGCAGTGCTAGTAACTACTACGAGCAGTACTTC. It yields the protein CSASNYYEQYF.

This chain links TRBV7-9 with TRBJ1-5; D not certain. Germline assignment: CDR1 SEHNR and CDR2 FQNEAQ (reference sequence). This CDR3 has 12 amino acids. V was shortened by 1 base and J by 6 bases, with 4 bases between the two germline ends. CDR3 sequence: CASSLGGQPQHF. In DNA, the CDR3 is TGTGCCAGCAGCTTAGGGGGTCAGCCCCAGCATTTT.

This rearrangement joins TRBV9 to TRBJ1-1; no reliable D call. V dropped 4 bases and J dropped 1 base, with 11 bases sitting between them. CDR3 size: 14 residues. CDR1 SGDLS and CDR2 YYNGEE come from the germline V gene. Here the CDR3 reads CASSPIGRNTEAFF. For the CDR3, the DNA is TGTGCCAGCAGCCCGATAGGTCGGAACACTGAAGCTTTCTTT. Full variable domain (outside the CDR3, taken from reference TRBV9 and TRBJ1-1): DSGVTQTPKHLITATGQRVTLRCSPRSGDLSVYWYQQSLDQGLQFLIQYYNGEERAKGNILERFSAQQFPDLHSELNLSSLELGDSALYFCASSPIGRNTEAFFGQGTRLTVV.

The chain employs TRBV6-1 and TRBJ2-7; no definite D call. V was trimmed by 2 bases and J by 2 bases, leaving 16 bases between them. Germline V gene data show CDR1 as MNHNS and CDR2 as SASEGT. CDR3 size: 16 residues. The DNA of the CDR3 is TGTGCCAGCAGTGAAACCCAAAGAACTCGGCCCTACGAGCAGTACTTC. Translation gives CASSETQRTRPYEQYF.

The rearrangement uses TRBV2 and TRBJ2-2, with D unresolved. Germline V lookup: CDR1 SNHLY, CDR2 FYNNEI. The CDR3 has 12 amino acids. V lost 3 bases, J lost 3 bases, and 2 bases lay in between. CDR3 amino acids: CASSDHTGELFF. The CDR3 nucleotides read TGTGCCAGCAGTGACCACACCGGGGAGCTGTTTTTT.